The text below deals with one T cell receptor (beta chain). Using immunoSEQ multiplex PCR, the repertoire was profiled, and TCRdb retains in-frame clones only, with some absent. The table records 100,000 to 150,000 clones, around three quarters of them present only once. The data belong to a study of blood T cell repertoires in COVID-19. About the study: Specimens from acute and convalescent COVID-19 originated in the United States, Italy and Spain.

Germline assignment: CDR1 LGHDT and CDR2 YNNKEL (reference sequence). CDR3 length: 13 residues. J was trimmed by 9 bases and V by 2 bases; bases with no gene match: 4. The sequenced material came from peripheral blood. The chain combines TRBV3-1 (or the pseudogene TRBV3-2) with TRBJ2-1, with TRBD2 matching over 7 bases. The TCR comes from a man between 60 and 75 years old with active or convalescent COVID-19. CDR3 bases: TGTGCCAGCAGCCAATCAGCGGGAAGTGAGCAGTTCTTC. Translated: CASSQSAGSEQFF.